The present T cell receptor (beta chain) was sequenced within a study of blood T cell repertoires in COVID-19 (dated by TCRdb to 2018 to 2021). Some background on the complete study: The collaborator samples originated in the United States, Italy and Spain and spanned the acute and convalescent phases of COVID-19. The dataset comprised deeply sampled blood TCRbeta repertoires from subjects exposed to, actively infected with, or recovered from COVID-19. The sample metadata nearly always contained a de-identified subject ID, COVID-19 status, age in years and sex. A freely available public database, intended as a resource for researchers studying the immune response to SARS-CoV-2, is where the repertoires were released. Samples came from the ongoing ImmuneRACE study (first 160 participants) plus 1,254 subjects from 6 global collaborators. The material from the prospective study consisted of cDNA or gDNA derived from T cells, B-cell-depleted T cells, or PBMCs. Where HLA class I and class II types were available, the types were taken from metadata supplied by the sample provider, not from assay-based typing.

The paper's findings and limits, for the study overall: How much clinical and demographic metadata was included differed by source and by participant, and the metadata was provided uncurated.

About this clone: This clone's antigen is unknown. No base quality values were provided; no much bigger clone lies one nucleotide off.

TCRbeta CDR3 regions were amplified from genomic DNA using the immunoSEQ Assay, a bias-controlled multiplex PCR. As for the original processing: Within the assay, amplification of reference gene primers was used to estimate how many nucleated cells each sample contained. Sequence reads were collapsed and filtered to measure the absolute abundance of every unique TCRbeta CDR3 rearrangement. For each sample, productive Simpson clonality was calculated as the square root of Simpson's diversity index across productive rearrangements. Sourced from immuneACCESS, this table was stored by TCRdb with only in-frame sequences that have V and J called. A share of the clones is absent; for the studies checked, an unresolved V gene accounts for under half, and the remainder has no known explanation. The D gene and trimming were derived from the DNA, and the V and J assignments and clone size from that table. The sample yields 150,000 to 200,000 clones; over 75% were counted once. Of the sample, approximately 7% falls within the top ten clones.

Whole blood was collected in K2EDTA tubes by collaborating institutions according to the institutions' own protocols. For TCRbeta analysis, collaborators shipped samples in one of three forms: frozen whole blood, isolated PBMCs, or DNA extracted from either of those sample types. CDR1 and CDR2, looked up from the germline V gene, are KGHSH and LQKENI. From cysteine to phenylalanine, the CDR3 is 15 amino acids long. The DNA shown is the 45-base CDR3, in frame from base 1. V is clipped by 3 bases and J by 4 bases, and the sequence between their germline boundaries is 13 bases long. Recombination linked TRBV18 to TRBJ1-5, and possibly TRBD1, on 5 matching bases. The specimen sequenced was peripheral blood. The TCR originated in a man aged 70-80 years with active or convalescent COVID-19. The DNA is as follows: TGTGCCAGCTCACCCACCAGGGCCGAGAATCAGCCCCAGCATTTT. It codes for CASSPTRAENQPQHF. With the portions outside the CDR3 filled from the reference TRBV18 and TRBJ1-5 genes, the complete variable region becomes NAGVMQNPRHLVRRRGQEARLRCSPMKGHSHVYWYRQLPEEGLKFMVYLQKENIIDESGMPKERFSAEFPKEGPSILRIQQVVRGDSAAYFCASSPTRAENQPQHFGDGTRLSIL.